Following are 22 T cell receptor beta chains from one sample sequenced in a study of beta chain features in type 1 diabetes. All of the isolated RNA was reverse transcribed, so expressed TCRB transcripts were sequenced. Assay used: immunoSEQ multiplex PCR; TCRdb lists only in-frame clones, some missing. The sample holds about 240,000 clones, about 26% seen once. Sequenced sample: central memory CD4+ T cells from blood. The receptors here all came from a man aged 25-45 years in good health.

The chain carries TRBV11-2 and TRBJ2-3, with 7 nucleotides matching TRBD2. This CDR3 is built from 16 residues. Germline-derived CDR1 and CDR2 are SGHAT and FQNNGV. After removal of 5 bases from V and 0 bases from J, the junction contained 8 bases not matched to a gene. The CDR3 loop is CASSPRRGTSTDTQYF. The CDR3 bases are TGTGCCAGCAGCCCCCGGCGGGGGACCAGCACAGATACGCAGTATTTT.

This chain links TRBV30 with TRBJ2-1, with 7 bases lining up with TRBD1. J was trimmed by 2 bases and V by 3 bases; bases with no gene match: 1. Germline-derived CDR1 and CDR2 are GTSNPN and SVGIG (reference sequence). The CDR3 runs 13 residues. The CDR3 protein is CAWSQGAYNEQFF. The CDR3 DNA sequence: TGTGCCTGGAGCCAGGGGGCCTACAATGAGCAGTTCTTC.

This clone was seen more than once but under ten times. The chain links TRBV5-1 to TRBJ2-5, with TRBD1 matching 8 bases. Losses at the gene ends were 3 bases for V and 6 bases for J; bases not matched to a gene: 10. The CDR3 sequence is 15 residues long. CDR1 and CDR2 (germline): SGHRS, YFSETQ. CDR3 in amino acids: CASSSGTGVTKTQYF. The CDR3 nucleotides read TGCGCCAGCAGCTCCGGGACAGGCGTTACAAAGACCCAGTACTTC.

The V gene is TRBV5-4, the J gene TRBJ2-7, with TRBD2 identical over 11 bases. The CDR3 runs 16 residues. From germline, CDR1 is SGHNT and CDR2 YYREEE (reference sequence). Unmatched junction bases numbered 10, after V lost 4 bases and J lost 4 bases. DNA of the CDR3: TGTGCCAGCAGCCTTTTAGCGGGAGGGATTTCGTACGAGCAGTACTTC. This codes for CASSLLAGGISYEQYF.

This chain links TRBV23-1 with TRBJ2-7, with D perhaps matching TRBD2 (6 bases). Being an ORF, TRBV23-1 has a function that is uncertain. The CDR3 runs 13 residues. The germline V and J ends were trimmed by 2 bases and 6 bases, with 11 bases remaining between them. CDR3 loop: CASSQRRGSEQYF. The DNA for the CDR3 is TGCGCCAGCAGTCAAAGGCGGGGAAGCGAGCAGTACTTC.

V gene TRBV7-2 combines with J gene TRBJ2-5; 12 positions agree with TRBD2. The germline V gene encodes CDR1 SGHTA and CDR2 FQGNSA. Trimming at V came to 5 bases and at J to 11 bases, leaving 15 bases not matched to a gene. The CDR3 spans 16 residues. The CDR3 nucleotides read TGTGCCAGCAGCGCAACTCTAGCGGGAGGGCCGAGGGAGCAGTACTTC. It translates to CASSATLAGGPREQYF. The full variable domain, completed using reference TRBV7-2 and TRBJ2-5, is GAGVSQSPSNKVTEKGKDVELRCDPISGHTALYWYRQSLGQGLEFLIYFQGNSAPDKSGLPSDRFSAERTGGSVSTLTIQRTQQEDSAVYLCASSATLAGGPREQYFGPGTRLLVL.

In DNA form, the CDR3 reads TGTGCAAGTTCCCGGGGGGCGGAGAATTCACCCCTCCACTTT. Translated: CASSRGAENSPLHF. V gene TRBV4-2 combines with J gene TRBJ1-6, with D maybe TRBD1 (6 bases). CDR1 and CDR2 from the germline V gene are LGHNA and YNFKEQ. The CDR3 is 14 residues long.

The chain combines TRBV7-2 with TRBJ2-5; no clear D. V lost 4 bases and J 9 bases, leaving 9 bases between the germline ends. The CDR3 is made up of 11 amino acids. Germline CDR1 is SGHTA and CDR2 is FQGNSA. The CDR3 reads CASSSSVAQYF. In DNA, the CDR3 is TGTGCCAGCAGCTCTAGTGTCGCCCAGTACTTC.

Comments on this clone: Other DNA sequences within the sample encode an identical CDR3. The chain carries TRBV29-1 and TRBJ1-5; D may be TRBD1 (5 bases). The germline V gene has CDR1 SQVTM and CDR2 ANQGSEA. V gave up 6 bases and J gave up 7 bases, with 13 bases separating them. The CDR3 runs 12 residues. CDR3 in amino acids: CSVGGEGQPQHF. The CDR3 DNA reads TGCAGCGTGGGTGGGGAGGGGCAGCCCCAGCATTTT.

The DNA of the CDR3 is TGCAGCGGAAGTACATCTAACTATGGCTACACCTTC. It codes for CSGSTSNYGYTF. V is TRBV29-1 and J is TRBJ1-2; D call uncertain. Between the trimmed V and J ends, which lost 7 bases and 0 bases, there was a span of 9 bases. This CDR3 has 12 amino acids. Germline CDR1 reads SQVTM; CDR2 reads ANQGSEA.

V usage is TRBV7-9 and J usage is TRBJ2-7; D unclear. V was clipped by 0 bases and J by 4 bases, with 10 bases between them. Germline assignment: CDR1 SEHNR and CDR2 FQNEAQ (reference sequence). The CDR3 spans 14 residues. The CDR3 DNA follows: TGTGCCAGCAGCTTAGCGGTCACCTGGTACGAGCAGTACTTC. As protein: CASSLAVTWYEQYF.

The J gene is TRBJ2-7, the V gene TRBV9; D is ambiguous. The CDR3 loop spans 14 amino acids. The germline V gene has CDR1 SGDLS and CDR2 YYNGEE. V was clipped by 0 bases and J by 3 bases, with 10 bases between them. CDR3 loop: CASSVATGGYEQYF. The CDR3 nucleotides read TGTGCCAGCAGCGTAGCTACGGGCGGCTACGAGCAGTACTTC.

J is TRBJ1-5 and V is TRBV15; TRBD1 aligns across 9 bases. This CDR3 contains 15 residues. Germline trimming cut 4 bases from V and 3 bases from J; bases unmatched to any gene: 4. CDR1 is LNHNV and CDR2 is YYDKDF in the germline V gene (reference sequence). CDR3: CATSNGQGFNQPQHF. Here the CDR3 DNA reads TGTGCCACCAGCAACGGACAGGGGTTCAATCAGCCCCAGCATTTT.

The V call is TRBV5-1, the J call TRBJ2-1, with TRBD2 matching 7 bases. The CDR3 consists of 14 residues. CDR1 and CDR2 (germline): SGHRS, YFSETQ. The V gene end was trimmed by 7 bases and the J gene end by 8 bases; junction bases not matched to a gene: 12. The chain's CDR3 is CASAGTTGGYEQFF. The CDR3 DNA reads as TGCGCCAGCGCCGGGACTACGGGCGGGTATGAGCAGTTCTTC.

This clone was seen a few times. The chain carries TRBV30 and TRBJ1-2, with D possibly TRBD1 on 6 matching bases. CDR1 is GTSNPN, CDR2 SVGIG, per germline (reference sequence). The V end was cut by 0 bases, the J end by 5 bases, with 10 bases between. The CDR3 consists of 13 residues. CDR3 region: CAWSVDRLYGYTF. The CDR3 nucleotides read TGTGCCTGGAGTGTAGACAGGTTGTATGGCTACACCTTC.

CDR3 DNA: TGTGCCAGCAGTTACTCGGCGGGGCAAGAGACCCAGTACTTC. Translation gives CASSYSAGQETQYF. The V and J genes are TRBV6-5 and TRBJ2-5, with D maybe TRBD2 (6 bases). The V gene lost 0 bases and the J gene lost 2 bases, with 7 bases spanning the gap. In germline, CDR1 is MNHEY, CDR2 SVGAGI. The CDR3 is 14 amino acids.

V usage is TRBV20-1 and J usage is TRBJ2-5; D is perhaps TRBD2 (5 bases). This CDR3 has 11 residues. CDR1 DFQATT and CDR2 SNEGSKA come from the germline V gene (reference sequence). The V and J ends lost 7 bases and 6 bases respectively, with 12 bases between them. DNA for the CDR3: TGCAGTGTAGTAGCGTTAAAGACCCAGTACTTC. Its protein product is CSVVALKTQYF.

Ten or more counts support this clone. In the same sample, other DNA sequences code for this CDR3. The chain uses TRBV7-9 and TRBJ2-1, with D perhaps TRBD2 (5 bases). V lost 3 bases and J 2 bases, leaving 8 bases between the germline ends. Germline V lookup: CDR1 SEHNR, CDR2 FQNEAQ (reference sequence). This CDR3 has 14 residues. The CDR3 loop is CASSFAGTYNEQFF. The CDR3 DNA follows: TGTGCCAGCAGCTTCGCCGGGACCTACAATGAGCAGTTCTTC.

The rearrangement links TRBV5-6 to TRBJ2-5, with D unresolved. The CDR3 is 11 residues long. Trimming took off 4 bases at V and 7 bases at J, with 8 bases between the two ends. Germline-derived CDR1 and CDR2 are SGHDT and YYEEEE. The CDR3 nucleotides read TGTGCCAGCAGCACTACCGGGACCCAGTACTTC. Translation gives CASSTTGTQYF.

In this sample, this clone turned up a few times. The chain has TRBV19 and TRBJ2-1, with TRBD2 identical over 10 bases. After removal of 0 bases from V and 5 bases from J, the junction contained 13 bases not matched to a gene. The CDR3 runs to 19 residues. Germline V gene data show CDR1 as LNHDA and CDR2 as SQIVND (reference sequence). In nucleotides, the CDR3 is TGTGCCAGTAGTATAGATCCCCCCCTTAGCGGGAGGCTGAACAATGAGCAGTTCTTC. The encoded protein is CASSIDPPLSGRLNNEQFF.

This clone appeared a few times. V is TRBV10-1 and J is TRBJ2-7; D is ambiguous. The germline CDR1 and CDR2 sequences are WNHNN and SYGVQD (reference sequence). The CDR3 runs 15 residues. V was cut by 3 bases and J by 2 bases, with 14 bases left in between. The CDR3 here is CASSDQAAPPYEQYF. As DNA, the CDR3 is TGCGCCAGCAGTGATCAGGCCGCGCCGCCCTACGAGCAGTACTTC.

As for this clone: Other DNA variants within this sample encode the same CDR3. The rearrangement joins TRBV30 to TRBJ2-7; D possibly corresponds to TRBD1 (6 bases). Germline V CDR1 and CDR2: GTSNPN, SVGIG (reference sequence). The ends were cut back, 6 bases at V and 3 bases at J, with 15 bases in the middle. The CDR3 has 13 residues. In DNA form, the CDR3 reads TGTGCCTGCCCGCGACAGGACAACTACGAGCAGTACTTC. It translates to CACPRQDNYEQYF.